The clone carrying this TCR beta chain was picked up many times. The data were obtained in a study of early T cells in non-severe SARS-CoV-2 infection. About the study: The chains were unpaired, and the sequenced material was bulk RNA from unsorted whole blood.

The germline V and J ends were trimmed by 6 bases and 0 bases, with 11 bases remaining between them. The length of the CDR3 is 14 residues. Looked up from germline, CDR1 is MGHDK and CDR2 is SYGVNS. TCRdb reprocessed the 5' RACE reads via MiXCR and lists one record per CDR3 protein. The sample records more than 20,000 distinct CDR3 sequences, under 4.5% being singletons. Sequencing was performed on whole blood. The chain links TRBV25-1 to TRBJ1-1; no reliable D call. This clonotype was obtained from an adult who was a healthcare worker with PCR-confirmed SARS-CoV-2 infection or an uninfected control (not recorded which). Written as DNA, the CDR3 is TGTGCCAGCAGCCCTATGGGGTTGAACACTGAAGCTTTCTTT. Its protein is CASSPMGLNTEAFF. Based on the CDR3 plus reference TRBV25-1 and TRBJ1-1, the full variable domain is EADIYQTPRYLVIGTGKKITLECSQTMGHDKMYWYQQDPGMELHLIHYSYGVNSTEKGDLSSESTVSRIRTEHFPLTLESARPSHTSQYLCASSPMGLNTEAFFGQGTRLTVV.